Each of the 30 T cell receptor beta chains below was sequenced from the same sample in a study of blood T cell repertoires in COVID-19. Sequencing used immunoSEQ multiplex PCR; TCRdb keeps in-frame clones, though not all of them. This sample has roughly 330,000 clones; approximately 89% occur once, and the top ten carry approximately 5.3%. Material: PBMCs or T cells enriched from blood (not recorded which). These receptors all come from a woman aged 25 to 45 who had recovered from COVID-19.

V and J are TRBV10-3 and TRBJ2-7; 8 bases are a match to TRBD1. Germline CDR1 ENHRY, CDR2 SYGVKD. This CDR3 has 10 residues. V lost 7 bases, J lost 12 bases, and 5 bases stayed unmatched. The CDR3 region is CAINPTGAYF. CDR3 DNA sequence: TGTGCCATCAACCCGACAGGGGCGTACTTC.

The chain employs TRBV21-1 and TRBJ1-1. TRBV21-1 is tagged as a pseudogene. CDR3 size: 15 residues. The chain's CDR3 is CASSKGRVMNTEAFF. For the CDR3, the DNA is TGTGCCAGCAGCAAAGGTAGAGTGATGAACACTGAAGCTTTCTTT.

The rearrangement uses TRBV7-2 and TRBJ1-1; tentative D call: TRBD1 (5 bases). The V and J ends lost 1 base and 2 bases respectively, with 8 bases between them. From germline, CDR1 is SGHTA and CDR2 FQGNSA. This CDR3 spans 14 amino acids. The CDR3 DNA is TGTGCCAGCAGCTTAGGTACAGGAAACACTGAAGCTTTCTTT. It encodes CASSLGTGNTEAFF.

V and J are TRBV6-2 or TRBV6-3 and TRBJ2-2, with TRBD2 matching 10 bases. CDR3 length equals 15 residues. Per the germline V gene, CDR1 is MNHEY and CDR2 is SVGEGT. V trimming: 3 bases; J trimming: 6 bases; junction bases outside the gene matches: 4. The CDR3 protein is CASSYKRGGAGELFF. In DNA, the CDR3 is TGTGCCAGCAGTTATAAGCGGGGGGGCGCCGGGGAGCTGTTTTTT.

The rearrangement uses TRBV2 and TRBJ1-1, with D possibly TRBD1 on 5 matching bases. Germline V lookup: CDR1 SNHLY, CDR2 FYNNEI. The CDR3 runs 13 residues. Trimming pared 11 bases from V and 0 bases from J, leaving 13 bases between. The CDR3 DNA is TGTGCCGGAACTGGACATATGAACACTGAAGCTTTCTTT. Translation gives CAGTGHMNTEAFF.

The chain combines TRBV28 with TRBJ1-2; 9 positions agree with TRBD1. The germline CDR1 and CDR2 sequences are MDHEN and SYDVKM. Germline trimming cut 6 bases from V and 4 bases from J; bases unmatched to any gene: 3. The CDR3 has 13 residues. CDR3 coding DNA: TGTGCCAGCAGCCTGGACAGGGGCTATGGCTACACCTTC. Its translation is CASSLDRGYGYTF.

The rearrangement links TRBV19 to TRBJ2-2; tentative D call: TRBD2 (6 bases). CDR3 length: 16 residues. From germline, CDR1 is LNHDA and CDR2 SQIVND (reference sequence). V lost 0 bases and J lost 4, with 12 bases in between. This CDR3 is CASSIDQGGVTGELFF. The CDR3 DNA reads as TGTGCCAGTAGTATAGATCAAGGAGGGGTCACCGGGGAGCTGTTTTTT. Variable domain in full (rest from reference TRBV19 and TRBJ2-2): DGGITQSPKYLFRKEGQNVTLSCEQNLNHDAMYWYRQDPGQGLRLIYYSQIVNDFQKGDIAEGYSVSREKKESFPLTVTSAQKNPTAFYLCASSIDQGGVTGELFFGEGSRLTVL.

The CDR3 DNA sequence: TGTGCCAGTAGTATGAATGGAGCAGGGGTCGACGAAAAACTGTTTTTT. Protein sequence: CASSMNGAGVDEKLFF. The chain uses TRBV19 and TRBJ1-4; D perhaps matches TRBD1 (6 bases). Germline CDR1 and CDR2: LNHDA and SQIVND (reference sequence). This CDR3 is built from 16 residues. V was shortened by 3 bases and J by 8 bases, with 19 bases between the two germline ends.

The chain uses TRBV7-2 and TRBJ2-5; 11 bases align to TRBD2. Per germline, CDR1 SGHTA and CDR2 FQGNSA. The V segment lost 7 bases and the J segment 5 bases; nucleotides outside the gene matches: 6. This CDR3 contains 14 residues. CDR3 in amino acids: CASTEIAGGETQYF. The CDR3 nucleotides read TGTGCCAGCACCGAAATAGCGGGGGGGGAGACCCAGTACTTC.

The chain uses TRBV6-6 and TRBJ2-7; the match to TRBD1 covers 7 bases. This CDR3 spans 15 amino acids. Looked up from germline, CDR1 is MNHNY and CDR2 is SVGAGI (reference sequence). With 0 bases clipped from V and 4 bases from J, the junction kept 6 bases outside the gene matches. The CDR3 DNA is TGTGCCAGCAGTTACTCGAGAGACAGGGCGTACGAGCAGTACTTC. Translating gives CASSYSRDRAYEQYF.

The chain carries TRBV5-4 and TRBJ2-2; maybe TRBD1 (6 bases). Per germline, CDR1 SGHNT and CDR2 YYREEE (reference sequence). The CDR3 has 14 amino acids. Trimming took 4 bases from V and 5 from J, leaving 12 bases between them. DNA of the CDR3: TGTGCCAGCAGCCGTGTAGGGGGTACCGGGGAGCTGTTTTTT. This encodes CASSRVGGTGELFF.

This clone came up once. V is TRBV7-3 and J is TRBJ2-1; no definite D call. Germline lookup yields CDR1 SGHTA and CDR2 FQGTGA. V was trimmed by 1 base and J by 7 bases, leaving 11 bases between them. This CDR3 has 14 residues. The CDR3 nucleotides are TGTGCCAGCAGCTTAATCCCTGGCCAGAATGAGCAGTTCTTC. Amino acids: CASSLIPGQNEQFF.

This chain joins TRBV21-1 and TRBJ2-1; the DNA was not used to check the table's D call, TRBD1. TRBV21-1 is tagged as a pseudogene. The CDR3 has 17 amino acids. The CDR3 coding sequence is TGTGCCAGCAGCGGACCGGGACACAGAATCACTTACAATGAGCAGTTCTTC. Its protein product is CASSGPGHRITYNEQFF.

The rearrangement uses TRBV9 and TRBJ1-1; the match to TRBD1 covers 10 bases. Losses at the gene ends were 0 bases for V and 3 bases for J; bases not matched to a gene: 8. The length of the CDR3 is 17 residues. Germline CDR1 and CDR2: SGDLS and YYNGEE. The CDR3 bases are TGTGCCAGCAGCGTAGCTCCGGGACAGGGGCCTCACACTGAAGCTTTCTTT. This sequence encodes CASSVAPGQGPHTEAFF.

The V gene is TRBV15, the J gene TRBJ2-7, with 9 bases lining up with TRBD1. Germline V gene lookup returns CDR1 LNHNV and CDR2 YYDKDF (reference sequence). This CDR3 contains 18 residues. V dropped 1 base and J dropped 6; count of bases not matched to a gene: 16. CDR3 in DNA: TGTGCCACCAGCAGAGGGGTCCCTCGCGGGACAGGGTGGTTCGAGCAGTACTTC. Residues: CATSRGVPRGTGWFEQYF.

V gene TRBV11-2 combines with J gene TRBJ1-2; tentatively, D is TRBD1 (6 bases). Germline CDR1 SGHAT, CDR2 FQNNGV. Trimming removed 7 bases from V and 4 bases from J, with 19 bases in between. The CDR3 totals 15 residues. The CDR3 DNA reads TGTGCCAGCAAGCCGGCAGGGGCCTACCCCTATGGCTACACCTTC. It specifies CASKPAGAYPYGYTF.

The chain links TRBV4-2 to TRBJ1-6; tentatively, D is TRBD1 (6 bases). The CDR3 extends over 18 amino acids. Trimming removed 0 bases at V and 5 bases at J, with 17 bases between. The germline CDR1 and CDR2 sequences are LGHNA and YNFKEQ. The CDR3 spells CASSQDLGADRDNSPLHF. The CDR3 DNA follows: TGTGCCAGCAGCCAAGATCTAGGGGCGGACAGAGATAATTCACCCCTCCACTTT.

The V gene is TRBV5-1, the J gene TRBJ1-1, with a weak D call TRBD1 (5 bases). This CDR3 is 13 amino acids long. CDR1 SGHRS and CDR2 YFSETQ come from the germline V gene. The germline V and J ends were trimmed by 4 bases and 3 bases, with 10 bases remaining between them. The CDR3 nucleotides read TGCGCCAGCAGCCCGCTAGGGGACACTGAAGCTTTCTTT. Its protein is CASSPLGDTEAFF.

CDR3 region: CASSFLQGAYEQYF. The DNA for the CDR3 is TGTGCCAGCAGTTTCCTACAGGGGGCATACGAGCAGTACTTC. V usage is TRBV28 and J usage is TRBJ2-7; 9 bases map to TRBD1. Germline V CDR1 and CDR2: MDHEN, SYDVKM. With V trimmed by 3 bases and J by 4 bases, 4 bases remained unmatched. This CDR3 spans 14 amino acids.

The chain uses TRBV12-3 or TRBV12-4 and TRBJ2-1; D perhaps matches TRBD1 (6 bases). The V and J ends lost 6 bases and 6 bases respectively, with 12 bases between them. This CDR3 has 13 amino acids. Written as DNA, the CDR3 is TGTGCCAGCAGCCCAACAGGGATCAATGAGCAGTTCTTC. It is translated as CASSPTGINEQFF.

The gene calls are TRBV7-2 and TRBJ2-7; 9 nucleotides line up with TRBD2. Looked up from germline, CDR1 is SGHTA and CDR2 is FQGNSA. The V segment lost 1 base and the J segment 2 bases; nucleotides outside the gene matches: 9. CDR3 length: 17 amino acids. CDR3: CASSLGVVVAGAYEQYF. Written as DNA, the CDR3 is TGTGCCAGCAGCTTAGGGGTCGTGGTAGCGGGGGCCTACGAGCAGTACTTC. Variable domain in full (rest from reference TRBV7-2 and TRBJ2-7): GAGVSQSPSNKVTEKGKDVELRCDPISGHTALYWYRQSLGQGLEFLIYFQGNSAPDKSGLPSDRFSAERTGGSVSTLTIQRTQQEDSAVYLCASSLGVVVAGAYEQYFGPGTRLTVT.

The chain has TRBV19 and TRBJ1-6; D unresolved. Trimming stripped 5 bases from V and 1 base from J, with 6 bases between. CDR3 length: 14 residues. From germline, CDR1 is LNHDA and CDR2 SQIVND (reference sequence). The CDR3 loop is CASSSQSYNSPLHF. The CDR3, as DNA: TGTGCCAGTAGTTCCCAGTCCTATAATTCACCCCTCCACTTT.

The chain employs TRBV19 and TRBJ2-7, with D possibly TRBD2 on 5 matching bases. This CDR3 comprises 13 residues. Germline V gene data show CDR1 as LNHDA and CDR2 as SQIVND (reference sequence). The V gene lost 8 bases and the J gene lost 3 bases, with 14 bases spanning the gap. The CDR3 region has the DNA TGTGCCAGTGGCTCGGGATCCTACTACGAGCAGTACTTC. It specifies CASGSGSYYEQYF.

This rearrangement joins TRBV5-1 to TRBJ2-3; perhaps TRBD1 as D (6 bases). Germline loops: CDR1 SGHRS, CDR2 YFSETQ. Trimming removed 3 bases from V and 3 bases from J, with 26 bases in between. The length of the CDR3 is 19 residues. As DNA, the CDR3 is TGCGCCAGCAGCTCCTCCGGGACATTATCCGCCCGAGTGACAGATACGCAGTATTTT. Its translation: CASSSSGTLSARVTDTQYF.

The chain couples TRBV3-1 (or the pseudogene TRBV3-2) to TRBJ1-1; D not certain. The CDR3 sequence is 14 residues long. Trimming shortened V by 2 bases and J by 3 bases, and 10 bases separated the two germline ends. Germline assignment: CDR1 LGHDT and CDR2 YNNKEL (reference sequence). The CDR3 loop reads CASSQRGEDTEAFF. CDR3 bases: TGTGCCAGCAGCCAACGCGGTGAGGACACTGAAGCTTTCTTT.

This chain connects TRBV7-2 to TRBJ1-5; 9 nucleotides match TRBD1. The CDR3 covers 18 residues. Unmatched junction bases numbered 15, after V lost 5 bases and J lost 4 bases. Germline V gene data show CDR1 as SGHTA and CDR2 as FQGNSA. For the CDR3, the DNA is TGTGCCAGCAGCCTGAATAGCCCCGGGACAGGGAGTAATCAGCCCCAGCATTTT. It translates to CASSLNSPGTGSNQPQHF.

The rearrangement links TRBV12-3 or TRBV12-4 to TRBJ1-2; 10 bases match TRBD1. After removal of 5 bases from V and 13 bases from J, the junction contained 7 bases not matched to a gene. CDR3 length: 12 amino acids. In DNA, the CDR3 is TGTGCCAGCAGTCCCGGGACAGGGGTTTTCACCTTC. Amino acid sequence: CASSPGTGVFTF.

The rearrangement joins TRBV21-1 to TRBJ1-2; the table calls TRBD1, which could not be checked here. TRBV21-1 is termed a pseudogene. The CDR3 is made up of 14 amino acids. CDR3 DNA sequence: TGTGCCAGCAGCAAAGCATGCAGGGTTAAGGGCTACACCTTC. Protein product: CASSKACRVKGYTF.

The chain recombines TRBV6-5 with TRBJ1-1; D unclear. V gave up 5 bases and J gave up 5 bases, with 12 bases separating them. CDR3 size: 13 residues. Per the germline V gene, CDR1 is MNHEY and CDR2 is SVGAGI. CDR3 nucleotides: TGTGCCAGCAGTCGGGATCTTCGGACTGAAGCTTTCTTT. Translation gives CASSRDLRTEAFF.

This clone has just one count. The chain recombines TRBV6-5 with TRBJ2-7, with D perhaps TRBD1 (7 bases). This CDR3 contains 14 residues. CDR1 is MNHEY, CDR2 SVGAGI, per germline. Trimming left V 10 bases short and J 6 bases short, with 22 bases between. The CDR3 sequence is CATNRGTEIGEQYF. The CDR3 DNA reads TGTGCCACCAACCGCGGGACAGAGATAGGCGAGCAGTACTTC.